The sequence of this T cell receptor beta chain was determined in a study of blood T cell repertoires in COVID-19. Assay used: immunoSEQ multiplex PCR; TCRdb lists only in-frame clones, some missing. The repertoire holds about 76,000 clones, with more than 75% as singletons. The origin of this receptor is a man aged 60 to 69 with COVID-19, enrolled during active disease. Sequencing was performed on peripheral blood.

CDR3 sequence reads: CASSFGQGGADTQYF. Here the CDR3 DNA reads TGCGCCAGCAGCTTTGGACAGGGGGGCGCAGATACGCAGTATTTT. V is TRBV5-1 and J is TRBJ2-3; TRBD1 aligns across 10 bases. Unmatched junction bases numbered 4, after V lost 2 bases and J lost 4 bases. Germline lookup yields CDR1 SGHRS and CDR2 YFSETQ. This CDR3 has 15 amino acids. Complete variable domain (other parts from reference TRBV5-1 and TRBJ2-3): KAGVTQTPRYLIKTRGQQVTLSCSPISGHRSVSWYQQTPGQGLQFLFEYFSETQRNKGNFPGRFSGRQFSNSRSEMNVSTLELGDSALYLCASSFGQGGADTQYFGPGTRLTVL.